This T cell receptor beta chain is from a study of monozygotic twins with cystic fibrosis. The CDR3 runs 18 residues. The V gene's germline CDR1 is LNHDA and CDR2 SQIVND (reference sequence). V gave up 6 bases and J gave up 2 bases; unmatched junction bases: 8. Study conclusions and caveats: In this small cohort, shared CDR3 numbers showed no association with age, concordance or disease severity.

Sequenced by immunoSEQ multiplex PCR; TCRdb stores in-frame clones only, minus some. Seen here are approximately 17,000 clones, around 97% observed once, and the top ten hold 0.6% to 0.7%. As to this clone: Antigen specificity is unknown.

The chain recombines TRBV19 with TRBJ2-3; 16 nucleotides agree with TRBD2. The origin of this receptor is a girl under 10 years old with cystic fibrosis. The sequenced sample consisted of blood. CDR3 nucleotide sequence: TGTGCCAGTAGCTTGGGACTAGCGGGGGGGTCAAACACAGATACGCAGTATTTT. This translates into CASSLGLAGGSNTDTQYF.